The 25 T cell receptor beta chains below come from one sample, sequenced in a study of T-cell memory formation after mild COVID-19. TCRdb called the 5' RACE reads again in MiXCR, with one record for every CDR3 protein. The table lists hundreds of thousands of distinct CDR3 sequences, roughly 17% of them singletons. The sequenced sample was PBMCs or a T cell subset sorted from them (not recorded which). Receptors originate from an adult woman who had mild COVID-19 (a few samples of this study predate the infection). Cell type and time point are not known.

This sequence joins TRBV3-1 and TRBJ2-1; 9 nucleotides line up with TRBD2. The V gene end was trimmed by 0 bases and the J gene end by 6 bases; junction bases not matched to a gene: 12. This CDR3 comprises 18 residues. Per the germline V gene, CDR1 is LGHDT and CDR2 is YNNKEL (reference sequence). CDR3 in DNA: TGTGCCAGCAGCCAAGAGCCCGTGGATAGCGGGGGCTCCAATGAGCAGTTCTTC. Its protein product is CASSQEPVDSGGSNEQFF.

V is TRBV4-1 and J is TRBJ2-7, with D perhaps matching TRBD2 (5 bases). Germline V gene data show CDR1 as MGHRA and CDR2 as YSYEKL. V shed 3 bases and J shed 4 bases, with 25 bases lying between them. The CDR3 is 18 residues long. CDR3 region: CASSQTLTPDLTGYEQYF. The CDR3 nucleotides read TGCGCCAGCAGCCAGACGCTAACTCCGGACTTAACGGGGTACGAGCAGTACTTC.

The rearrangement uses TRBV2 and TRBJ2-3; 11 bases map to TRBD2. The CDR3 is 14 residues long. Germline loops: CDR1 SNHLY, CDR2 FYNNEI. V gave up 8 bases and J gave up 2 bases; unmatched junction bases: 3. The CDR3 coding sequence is TGTGCCAGCGGGACTAGCGGCTACACAGATACGCAGTATTTT. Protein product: CASGTSGYTDTQYF.

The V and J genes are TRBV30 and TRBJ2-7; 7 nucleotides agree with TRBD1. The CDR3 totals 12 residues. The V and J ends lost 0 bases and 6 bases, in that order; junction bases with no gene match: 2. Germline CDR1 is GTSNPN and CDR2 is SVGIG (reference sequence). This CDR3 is CAWSVTGTEQYF. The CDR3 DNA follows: TGTGCCTGGAGTGTGACAGGGACCGAGCAGTACTTC. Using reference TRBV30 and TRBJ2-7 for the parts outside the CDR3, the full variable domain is SQTIHQWPATLVQPVGSPLSLECTVEGTSNPNLYWYRQAAGRGLQLLFYSVGIGQISSEVPQNLSASRPQDRQFILSSKKLLLSDSGFYLCAWSVTGTEQYFGPGTRLTVT.

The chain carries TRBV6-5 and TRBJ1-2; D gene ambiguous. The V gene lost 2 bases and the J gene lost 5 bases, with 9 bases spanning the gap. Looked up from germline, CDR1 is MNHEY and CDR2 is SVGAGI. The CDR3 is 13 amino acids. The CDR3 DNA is TGTGCCAGCAGTTACAAGGGAGTATATGGCTACACCTTC. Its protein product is CASSYKGVYGYTF.

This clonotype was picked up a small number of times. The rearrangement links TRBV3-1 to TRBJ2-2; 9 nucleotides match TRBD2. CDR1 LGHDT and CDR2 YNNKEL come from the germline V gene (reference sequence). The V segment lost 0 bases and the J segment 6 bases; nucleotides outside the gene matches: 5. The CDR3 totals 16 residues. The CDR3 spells CASSQEASGTAGELFF. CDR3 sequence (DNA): TGTGCCAGCAGCCAAGAGGCTAGCGGGACCGCCGGGGAGCTGTTTTTT.

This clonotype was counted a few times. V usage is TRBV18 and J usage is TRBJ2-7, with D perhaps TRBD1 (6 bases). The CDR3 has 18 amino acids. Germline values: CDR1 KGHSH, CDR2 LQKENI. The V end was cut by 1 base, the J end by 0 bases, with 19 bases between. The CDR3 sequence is CASSPQGQGLHTSYEQYF. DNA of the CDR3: TGTGCCAGCTCACCACAGGGGCAGGGGCTCCACACCTCCTACGAGCAGTACTTC.

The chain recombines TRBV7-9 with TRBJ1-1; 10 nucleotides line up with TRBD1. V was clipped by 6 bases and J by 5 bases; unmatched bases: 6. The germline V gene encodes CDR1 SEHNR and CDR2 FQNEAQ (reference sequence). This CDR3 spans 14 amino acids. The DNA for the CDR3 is TGTGCCAGCAGGCCCTCGGGACAGGGGACTGAAGCTTTCTTT. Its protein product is CASRPSGQGTEAFF.

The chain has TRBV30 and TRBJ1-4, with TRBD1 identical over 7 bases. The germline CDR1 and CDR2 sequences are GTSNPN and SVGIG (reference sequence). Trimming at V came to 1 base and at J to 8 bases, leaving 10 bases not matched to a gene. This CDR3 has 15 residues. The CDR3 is CAWSGSRGREEKLFF. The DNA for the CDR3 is TGTGCCTGGAGTGGGTCCAGGGGGAGGGAAGAAAAACTGTTTTTT.

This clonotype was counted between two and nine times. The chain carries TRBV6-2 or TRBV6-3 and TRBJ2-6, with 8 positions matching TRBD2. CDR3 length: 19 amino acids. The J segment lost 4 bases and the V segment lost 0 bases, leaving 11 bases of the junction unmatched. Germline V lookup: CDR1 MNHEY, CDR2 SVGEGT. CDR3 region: CASSYSTRAGVSGANVLTF. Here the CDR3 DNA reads TGTGCCAGCAGTTACTCTACGAGAGCGGGAGTGAGCGGGGCCAACGTCCTGACTTTC.

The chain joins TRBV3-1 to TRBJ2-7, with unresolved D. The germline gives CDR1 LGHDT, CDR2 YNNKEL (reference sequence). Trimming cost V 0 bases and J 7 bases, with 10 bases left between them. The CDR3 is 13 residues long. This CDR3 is CASSQDVVGEQYF. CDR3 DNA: TGTGCCAGCAGCCAAGATGTGGTGGGGGAGCAGTACTTC.

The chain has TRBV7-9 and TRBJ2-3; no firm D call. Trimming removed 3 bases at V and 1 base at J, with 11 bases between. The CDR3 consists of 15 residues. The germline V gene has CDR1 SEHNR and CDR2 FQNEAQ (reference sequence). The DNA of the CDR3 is TGTGCCAGCAGCTTTTTCCCAGGCCGCACAGATACGCAGTATTTT. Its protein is CASSFFPGRTDTQYF.

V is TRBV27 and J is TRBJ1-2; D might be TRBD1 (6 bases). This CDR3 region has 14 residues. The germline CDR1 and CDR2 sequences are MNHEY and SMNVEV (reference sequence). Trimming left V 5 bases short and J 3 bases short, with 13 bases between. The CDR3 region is CASSLGQSYYGYTF. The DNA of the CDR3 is TGTGCCAGCAGTCTAGGACAGTCATACTATGGCTACACCTTC.

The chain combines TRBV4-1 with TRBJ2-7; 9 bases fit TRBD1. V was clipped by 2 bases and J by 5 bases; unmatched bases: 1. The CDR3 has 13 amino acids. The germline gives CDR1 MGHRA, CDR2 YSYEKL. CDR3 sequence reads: CASSQTGGHEQYF. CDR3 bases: TGCGCCAGCAGCCAAACAGGGGGCCACGAGCAGTACTTC.

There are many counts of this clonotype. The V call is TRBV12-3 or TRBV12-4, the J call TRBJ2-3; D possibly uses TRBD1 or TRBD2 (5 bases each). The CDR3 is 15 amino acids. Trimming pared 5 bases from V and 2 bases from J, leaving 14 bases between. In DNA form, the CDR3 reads TGTGCCAGCAGTCCCCCGGGACCAAACACAGATACGCAGTATTTT. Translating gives CASSPPGPNTDTQYF.

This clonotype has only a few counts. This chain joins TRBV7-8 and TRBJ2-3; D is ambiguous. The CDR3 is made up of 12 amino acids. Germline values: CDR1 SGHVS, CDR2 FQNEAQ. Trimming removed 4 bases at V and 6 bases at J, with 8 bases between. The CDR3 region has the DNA TGTGCCAGCAGCTCGGTGATCGATACGCAGTATTTT. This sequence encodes CASSSVIDTQYF.

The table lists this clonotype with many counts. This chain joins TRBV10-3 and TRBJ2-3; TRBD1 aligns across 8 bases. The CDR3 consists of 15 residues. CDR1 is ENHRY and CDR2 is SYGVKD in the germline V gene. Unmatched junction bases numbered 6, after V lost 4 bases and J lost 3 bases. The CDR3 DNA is TGTGCCATCAGTGCCGGACAGGGAGATACAGATACGCAGTATTTT. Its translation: CAISAGQGDTDTQYF.

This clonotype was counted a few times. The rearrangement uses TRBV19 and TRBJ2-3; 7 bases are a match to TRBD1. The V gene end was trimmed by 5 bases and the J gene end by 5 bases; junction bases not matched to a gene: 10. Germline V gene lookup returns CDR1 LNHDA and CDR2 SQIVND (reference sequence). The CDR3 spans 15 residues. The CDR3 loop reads CASSRLQGMEDTQYF. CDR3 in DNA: TGTGCCAGTAGTCGGCTACAGGGGATGGAAGATACGCAGTATTTT.

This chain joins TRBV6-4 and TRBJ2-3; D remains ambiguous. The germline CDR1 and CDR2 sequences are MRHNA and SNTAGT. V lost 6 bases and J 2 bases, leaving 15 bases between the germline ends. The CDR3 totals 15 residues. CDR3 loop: CASSPTVSPTDTQYF. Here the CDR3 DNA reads TGTGCCAGCAGCCCCACAGTCTCTCCCACAGATACGCAGTATTTT.

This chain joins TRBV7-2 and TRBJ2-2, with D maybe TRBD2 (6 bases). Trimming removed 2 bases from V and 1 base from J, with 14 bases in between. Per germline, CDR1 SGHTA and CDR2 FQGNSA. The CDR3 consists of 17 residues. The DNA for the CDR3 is TGTGCCAGCAGCTTATACGGGTTTAGCGGGAACACCGGGGAGCTGTTTTTT. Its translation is CASSLYGFSGNTGELFF.

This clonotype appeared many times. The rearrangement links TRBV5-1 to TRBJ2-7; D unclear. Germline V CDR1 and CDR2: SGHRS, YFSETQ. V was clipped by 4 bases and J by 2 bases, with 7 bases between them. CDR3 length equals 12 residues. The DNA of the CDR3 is TGCGCCAGCAGCCCTGACACCTACGAGCAGTACTTC. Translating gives CASSPDTYEQYF.

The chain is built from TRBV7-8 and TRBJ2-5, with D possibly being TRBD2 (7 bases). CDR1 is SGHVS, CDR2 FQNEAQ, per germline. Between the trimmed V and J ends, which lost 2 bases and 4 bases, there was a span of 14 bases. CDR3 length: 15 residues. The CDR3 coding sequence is TGTGCCAGCAGCTTAAGGGGGGGTTTTTCAGAGACCCAGTACTTC. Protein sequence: CASSLRGGFSETQYF.

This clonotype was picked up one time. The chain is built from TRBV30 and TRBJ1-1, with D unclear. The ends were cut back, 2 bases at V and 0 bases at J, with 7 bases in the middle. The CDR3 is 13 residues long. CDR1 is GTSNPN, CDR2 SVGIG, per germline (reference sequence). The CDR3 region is CAWSSQVNTEAFF. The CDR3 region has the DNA TGTGCCTGGAGTTCCCAGGTGAACACTGAAGCTTTCTTT.

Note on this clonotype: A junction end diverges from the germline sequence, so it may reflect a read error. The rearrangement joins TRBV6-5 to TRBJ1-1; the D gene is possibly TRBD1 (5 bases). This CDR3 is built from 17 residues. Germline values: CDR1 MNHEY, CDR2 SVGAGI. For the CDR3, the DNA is TGTGCCAGCAGTCGTCAGGGTATTCTTGCTGAGAGCACTGAAGCTTCCTTT. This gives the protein CASSRQGILAESTEASF.

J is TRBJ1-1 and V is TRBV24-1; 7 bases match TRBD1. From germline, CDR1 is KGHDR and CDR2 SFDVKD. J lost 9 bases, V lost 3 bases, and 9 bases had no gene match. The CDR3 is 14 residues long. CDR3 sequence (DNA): TGTGCCACCAGTGATAGAGACAGGGTGGATAAAGCTTTCTTT. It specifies CATSDRDRVDKAFF.